The 12 T cell receptor beta chains in this list originate from one sample, sequenced in a study of CD8 T cells in Susac syndrome. It was with random hexamers that roughly 0.45 to 1 ug RNA was reverse transcribed. MiXCR, applied by TCRdb to the immunoSEQ multiplex PCR reads, yields one record per CDR3 protein. The repertoire holds around 200,000 distinct CDR3 sequences, with about 94% as singletons. Sequencing used CD4+ T cells from PBMCs. These receptors all come from a human donor with Susac syndrome.

This sequence joins TRBV14 and TRBJ2-7; 9 nucleotides agree with TRBD2. Germline values: CDR1 SGHDN, CDR2 FVKESK. V lost 4 bases to trimming and J lost 7 bases; unmatched junction nucleotides: 17. The CDR3 runs to 17 residues. In DNA, the CDR3 is TGTGCCAGCAGCCCCCGGGGACTTGCGGGGGGGCCTTGGGAGCAGTACTTC. Protein product: CASSPRGLAGGPWEQYF.

In its sample, this clonotype was seen once. This chain connects TRBV7-3 to TRBJ1-1; no definite D call. Trimming removed 2 bases at V and 6 bases at J, with 13 bases between. The V gene's germline CDR1 is SGHTA and CDR2 FQGTGA. This CDR3 has 14 residues. CDR3 coding DNA: TGTGCCAGCAGCTTAGTGGTTCATGCCCCTGAAGCTTTCTTT. Translated, it gives CASSLVVHAPEAFF.

This clonotype showed up just once. The chain uses TRBV4-3 and TRBJ2-5; no definite D call. V was shortened by 1 base and J by 4 bases, with 13 bases between the two germline ends. The CDR3 sequence is 15 residues long. In germline, CDR1 is LGHNA, CDR2 YSLEER. The CDR3 protein is CASSQGLVVSETQYF. The CDR3 DNA reads TGCGCCAGCAGCCAAGGGTTAGTGGTATCAGAGACCCAGTACTTC.

The V and J genes are TRBV20-1 and TRBJ1-5, with 10 bases fitting TRBD1. This CDR3 has 19 amino acids. The V and J ends lost 0 bases and 0 bases, in that order; junction bases with no gene match: 11. In germline, CDR1 is DFQATT, CDR2 SNEGSKA (reference sequence). CDR3 DNA: TGCAGTGCTAGAGATACGACAGGGGGCCGCCTATATAGCAATCAGCCCCAGCATTTT. Translating gives CSARDTTGGRLYSNQPQHF.

This chain links TRBV20-1 with TRBJ1-6, with 8 bases matching TRBD1. CDR3 length: 14 residues. With V trimmed by 1 base and J by 7 bases, 3 bases remained unmatched. From germline, CDR1 is DFQATT and CDR2 SNEGSKA (reference sequence). The CDR3 DNA is TGCAGTGCTAGAGCTCGGACAGGGAATTCACCCCTCCACTTT. It translates to CSARARTGNSPLHF.

V and J are TRBV18 and TRBJ1-6; 7 nucleotides match TRBD1. CDR1 is KGHSH, CDR2 LQKENI, per germline. CDR3 length: 14 amino acids. Trimming removed 6 bases from V and 10 bases from J; junction bases left unmatched: 9. The CDR3 reads CASSPGTAKSPLHF. In nucleotides, the CDR3 is TGTGCCAGCTCCCCCGGGACAGCCAAATCACCCCTCCACTTT.

The chain links TRBV30 to TRBJ2-1, with D possibly TRBD1 on 5 matching bases. The CDR3 is 11 amino acids. Germline assignment: CDR1 GTSNPN and CDR2 SVGIG (reference sequence). The CDR3 region is CAWGPDEEQFF. In nucleotides, the CDR3 is TGTGCTTGGGGCCCGGATGAGGAGCAGTTCTTC.

V is TRBV2 and J is TRBJ1-2; 7 positions agree with TRBD1. J lost 8 bases, V lost 8 bases, and 11 bases had no gene match. Germline V gene lookup returns CDR1 SNHLY and CDR2 FYNNEI. This CDR3 has 13 amino acids. This chain's CDR3 is CASLTTGERGYTF. CDR3 in DNA: TGTGCCAGCCTGACCACAGGGGAGAGGGGCTACACCTTC.

V gene TRBV4-3 combines with J gene TRBJ2-1, with D unresolved. This CDR3 has 14 residues. Looked up from germline, CDR1 is LGHNA and CDR2 is YSLEER. Trimming cost V 0 bases and J 8 bases, with 11 bases left between them. Here the CDR3 reads CASSQDSLGDEQFF. The CDR3 bases are TGCGCCAGCAGCCAAGATAGCTTAGGCGATGAGCAGTTCTTC.

The rearrangement uses TRBV6-5 and TRBJ1-1; D is undetermined. The V and J ends lost 4 bases and 1 base respectively, with 13 bases between them. Looked up from germline, CDR1 is MNHEY and CDR2 is SVGAGI. There are 15 residues in the CDR3. The CDR3 region is CASSSPGPQNTEAFF. In DNA, the CDR3 is TGTGCCAGCAGTTCCCCGGGTCCACAGAACACTGAAGCTTTCTTT.

V and J are TRBV30 and TRBJ2-5, with D unresolved. CDR3 size: 11 residues. V shed 1 base and J shed 4 bases, with 4 bases lying between them. Looked up from germline, CDR1 is GTSNPN and CDR2 is SVGIG (reference sequence). In DNA, the CDR3 is TGTGCCTGGAGTGCCCGAGAGACCCAGTACTTC. Translating gives CAWSARETQYF.

The rearrangement uses TRBV20-1 and TRBJ2-3; 7 bases map to TRBD2. The junction had 8 bases not matched to a gene; V was cut back by 0 bases and J by 2 bases. The V gene's germline CDR1 is DFQATT and CDR2 SNEGSKA (reference sequence). The CDR3 spans 16 residues. CDR3 sequence reads: CSARDRRLALTDTQYF. The CDR3 DNA sequence: TGCAGTGCTAGAGATAGGAGACTAGCTCTCACAGATACGCAGTATTTT.